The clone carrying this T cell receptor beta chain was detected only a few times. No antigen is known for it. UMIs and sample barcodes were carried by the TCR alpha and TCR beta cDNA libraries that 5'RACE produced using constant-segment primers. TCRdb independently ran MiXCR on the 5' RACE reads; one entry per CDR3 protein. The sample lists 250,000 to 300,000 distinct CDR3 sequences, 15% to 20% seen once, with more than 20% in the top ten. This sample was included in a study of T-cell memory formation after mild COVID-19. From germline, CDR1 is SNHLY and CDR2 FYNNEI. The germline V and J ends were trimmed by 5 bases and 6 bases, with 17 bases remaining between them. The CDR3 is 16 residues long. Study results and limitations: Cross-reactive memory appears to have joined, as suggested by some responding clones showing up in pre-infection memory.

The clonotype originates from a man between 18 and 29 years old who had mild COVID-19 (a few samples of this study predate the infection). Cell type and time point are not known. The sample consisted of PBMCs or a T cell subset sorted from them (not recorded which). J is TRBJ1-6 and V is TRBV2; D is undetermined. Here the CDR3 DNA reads TGTGCCAGCAGTTTGGGCTTCCCCCGGTCTAATTCACCCCTCCACTTT. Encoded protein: CASSLGFPRSNSPLHF.